The 10 T cell receptor beta chains given below trace back to one sample, sequenced in a study of blood T cell repertoires in COVID-19. Clones were read by immunoSEQ multiplex PCR, and TCRdb kept only the in-frame ones, dropping some. Among roughly 300,000 clones listed, over 75% were seen once. The material sequenced was PBMCs or T cells enriched from blood (not recorded which). The receptors come from a woman aged 18 to 35 who had recovered from COVID-19.

The chain links TRBV2 to TRBJ1-2; D is unresolved. CDR3 length equals 13 residues. V lost 7 bases and J lost 7, with 16 bases in between. Germline V gives CDR1 SNHLY, CDR2 FYNNEI. The CDR3 reads CASTRDRSGGYTF. The CDR3, as DNA: TGTGCCAGCACGAGGGATAGGTCAGGTGGCTACACCTTC.

This chain connects TRBV5-1 to TRBJ2-5; 7 bases are shared with TRBD1. CDR1 is SGHRS and CDR2 is YFSETQ in the germline V gene. The CDR3 covers 16 residues. Germline trimming cut 3 bases from V and 3 bases from J; bases unmatched to any gene: 11. CDR3 amino acids: CASSSGSRGPEETQYF. CDR3 sequence (DNA): TGCGCCAGCAGCTCCGGGTCGAGGGGGCCAGAAGAGACCCAGTACTTC.

The chain has TRBV13 and TRBJ2-2; 7 positions match TRBD1. The CDR3 covers 15 residues. Trimming removed 1 base from V and 2 bases from J; junction bases left unmatched: 1. Germline CDR1 is PRHDT and CDR2 is FYEKMQ (reference sequence). Here the CDR3 DNA reads TGTGCCAGCAGCTTAGACAGGGGCAACACCGGGGAGCTGTTTTTT. It specifies CASSLDRGNTGELFF.

This rearrangement joins TRBV29-1 to TRBJ2-7, with 8 bases aligning to TRBD1. The germline V gene has CDR1 SQVTM and CDR2 ANQGSEA. Unmatched junction bases numbered 4, after V lost 4 bases and J lost 5 bases. The CDR3 length is 12 residues. CDR3 sequence (DNA): TGCAGCGTTGGGACAGGGATCGACGAGCAGTACTTC. Translating it yields CSVGTGIDEQYF.

The J gene is TRBJ1-3, the V gene TRBV4-2; no reliable D call. Germline V gene sequence: CDR1 LGHNA, CDR2 YNFKEQ. V lost 0 bases and J lost 8, with 17 bases in between. CDR3 size: 16 residues. The CDR3 region has the DNA TGTGCCAGCAGCCAAGAAAGAAGCCAGCTTGGGCACACCATATATTTT. It translates to CASSQERSQLGHTIYF.

The gene calls are TRBV5-1 and TRBJ1-2, with 10 bases that match TRBD1. The CDR3 runs 20 residues. V was pared by 4 bases and J by 4 bases, with 22 bases of the junction left unmatched. Per germline, CDR1 SGHRS and CDR2 YFSETQ. As DNA, the CDR3 is TGCGCCAGCAGCATGACCCGGGACAGGGGAGTCAATCAAAAGCGCTATGGCTACACCTTC. Its translation: CASSMTRDRGVNQKRYGYTF.

In its sample, this clone was seen many times. This chain connects TRBV6-4 to TRBJ2-5; TRBD2 matches at 9 bases. The CDR3 sequence is 15 residues long. With V trimmed by 8 bases and J by 2 bases, 9 bases remained unmatched. Germline V gives CDR1 MRHNA, CDR2 SNTAGT. CDR3 DNA: TGTGCCAGCGCTCTGACTAGCGGAACTCAAGAGACCCAGTACTTC. Amino acids: CASALTSGTQETQYF.

This CDR3 reads CASSPRRGGEYGYTF. CDR3 DNA sequence: TGTGCCAGCAGCCCCCGGCGAGGGGGGGAATATGGCTACACCTTC. The chain carries TRBV5-4 and TRBJ1-2; D perhaps matches TRBD1 (6 bases). Trimming pared 4 bases from V and 5 bases from J, leaving 18 bases between. The CDR3 is made up of 15 amino acids. The germline V gene has CDR1 SGHNT and CDR2 YYREEE (reference sequence).

This clone came up a few times. The chain is built from TRBV25-1 and TRBJ2-3, with D possibly being TRBD2 (5 bases). The CDR3 loop spans 12 amino acids. V was shortened by 6 bases and J by 1 base, with 5 bases between the two germline ends. Per the germline V gene, CDR1 is MGHDK and CDR2 is SYGVNS. CDR3 loop: CASRRGTDTQYF. As DNA, the CDR3 is TGTGCCAGCAGGCGGGGCACAGATACGCAGTATTTT.

CDR3 sequence (DNA): TGTGCCAGCAGTTTAGGCGGACTAGCGGGAGGGAGGGCCAAAAACATTCAGTACTTC. Residues: CASSLGGLAGGRAKNIQYF. V usage is TRBV28 and J usage is TRBJ2-4; 15 bases are shared with TRBD2. The trim removed 2 bases at V and 1 base at J, leaving 6 bases unmatched. This CDR3 comprises 19 residues. The germline CDR1 and CDR2 sequences are MDHEN and SYDVKM.